This section outlines one TCR beta chain sequence together with its context. Antigen: not known. The data derive from a study of shared clonotypes between healthy human individuals. Overall study context: The study used three CD4 naive, three CD4 memory, two CD8 naive and one CD8 memory plate per donor. Study-level points and caveats: Non-shared clonotypes were found to have lower generation probabilities than the clonotypes that were shared by all four of the sorted-subset donors.

Deletions cut 7 bases from V and 2 bases from J, with 14 bases between. The CDR3 is made up of 14 amino acids. The V gene's germline CDR1 is SNHLY and CDR2 FYNNEI. TCRdb keeps only in-frame clones here, not all; method: immunoSEQ multiplex PCR. Counted here are millions of clones, 85% to 95% occurring once; the ten biggest clones make up 0.35% to 0.5%. The source of this sequence is a man in his late teens or twenties in good health. Some clones in this sample may be carry-over from other donors' samples. The V call is TRBV2, the J call TRBJ1-2; D remains ambiguous. Material for sequencing was naive CD4+ T cells from PBMCs. Subset noted: CD45RA+ positively selected. This CDR3 reads CASTPIESNYGYTF. The CDR3 DNA is TGTGCCAGCACCCCGATCGAGTCAAACTATGGCTACACCTTC.